The source of this T cell receptor (beta chain) is a study of human thymus T cells. Generated by immunoSEQ multiplex PCR, the TCRdb table keeps only in-frame clones and is missing some. The sample consists of 35,000 to 55,000 clones, around 94% of them appearing once. The CDR3 has 14 residues. Germline loops: CDR1 PRHDT, CDR2 FYEKMQ (reference sequence). The V end lost 5 bases, the J end lost 5 bases, and 15 bases lay between the germline ends. Study-wide results and limits: Seemingly biased V and J gene usage marked thymic and blood repertoires.

Details on this clone: Its antigen is unknown.

The V and J genes are TRBV13 and TRBJ1-1; maybe TRBD1 (6 bases). This clonotype was obtained from a boy in the first two years of life with a congenital heart defect but otherwise immunologically healthy. Specimen: blood. Here the CDR3 reads CASSRAWRGTEAFF. The CDR3 DNA is TGTGCCAGCAGCCGGGCCTGGAGGGGGACTGAAGCTTTCTTT.